The clone carrying this TCR beta chain was recorded only once. This sample is part of a study of control samples from healthy donors and cancer patients. The repertoire was sequenced with immunoSEQ multiplex PCR; TCRdb's copy has only in-frame clones and lacks some. The sample includes around 170,000 clones, about 86% of them seen just once. This CDR3 is built from 15 residues. CDR1 is LNHDA and CDR2 is SQIVND in the germline V gene (reference sequence). J lost 1 base, V lost 1 base, and 4 bases had no gene match. The chain carries TRBV19 and TRBJ2-7; 7 bases fit TRBD1. The sample comprised blood. The origin of this receptor is a woman aged 25 to 39 in good health. The CDR3 nucleotides are TGTGCCAGTAGTATAGGGACAGGTTCATCCTACGAGCAGTACTTC. As protein: CASSIGTGSSYEQYF.